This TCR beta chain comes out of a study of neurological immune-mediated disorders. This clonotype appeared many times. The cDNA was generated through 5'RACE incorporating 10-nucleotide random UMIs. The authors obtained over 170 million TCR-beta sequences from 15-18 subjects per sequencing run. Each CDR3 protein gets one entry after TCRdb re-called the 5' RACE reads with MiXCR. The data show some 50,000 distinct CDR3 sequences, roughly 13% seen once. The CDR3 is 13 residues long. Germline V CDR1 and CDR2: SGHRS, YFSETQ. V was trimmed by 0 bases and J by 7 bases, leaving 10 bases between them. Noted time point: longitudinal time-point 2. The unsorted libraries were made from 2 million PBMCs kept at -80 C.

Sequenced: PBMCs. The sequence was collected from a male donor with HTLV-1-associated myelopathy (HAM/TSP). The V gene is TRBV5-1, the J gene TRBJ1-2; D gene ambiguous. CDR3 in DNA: TGCGCCAGCAGCTTGGTAGAGGAAGGTGGCTACACCTTC. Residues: CASSLVEEGGYTF.